Included here is one TCR beta chain sequence, with context. This specimen comes from a study of T cell changes during pregnancy in multiple sclerosis. The table came from immunoSEQ multiplex PCR; TCRdb's copy has only in-frame clones and leaves some out. Of some 43,000 clones listed, around 90% are singletons. CDR1 is LNHNV and CDR2 is YYDKDF in the germline V gene (reference sequence). This CDR3 is 16 amino acids long. Trimming removed 5 bases from V and 0 bases from J, with 14 bases in between. V and J are TRBV15 and TRBJ1-5; weak D call: TRBD1 (5 bases). Sequencing was performed on peripheral blood, taken in the first trimester of pregnancy. This sequence originates from a female donor in good health, enrolled as a control in a pregnancy study. The CDR3 region is CATSARGRASNQPQHF. The CDR3 region has the DNA TGTGCCACCAGCGCCCGGGGGAGGGCTAGCAATCAGCCCCAGCATTTT.